Listed below are T cell receptor beta chains from one sample, sequenced in a study of T cells in Graves' hyperthyroidism and ophthalmopathy. TCRdb recomputed calls from the multiplex PCR reads with MiXCR, one row per CDR3 protein. This table has some 550,000 distinct CDR3 sequences, around 15% appearing once. Sequenced: blood. The receptors stem from a woman in her forties with Graves' ophthalmopathy. Both conserved end residues are part of each CDR3.

TRBV5-1	TRBJ2-1	CASSAHRVEQFF
TRBV6-1	TRBJ2-5	CASSETSGRETQYF
TRBV20-1	TRBJ2-7	CSAVGGGWSSYEQYF
TRBV9	TRBJ1-5	CASSETGINQPQHF
TRBV3-1	TRBJ2-7	CASSRTLGGQSRYEQYF
TRBV28	TRBJ1-4	CASSQRDEKLFF
TRBV15	TRBJ1-2	CATSRDHPGGYYGYTF
TRBV11-2	TRBJ1-3	CASSPVKGPDSGNTIYF
TRBV2	TRBJ1-1	CASTDEGVTVTEAFF
TRBV11-2	TRBJ2-5	CASSPWGSAQETQYF
TRBV28	TRBJ2-7	CASSFPGQSYEQYF
TRBV3-1	TRBJ2-1	CASSRAGAPNNEQFF
TRBV11-2	TRBJ2-2	CASSSRPGGTGELFF
TRBV3-1	TRBJ2-3	CASSLQDRGLYTQYF
TRBV28	TRBJ2-7	CASRNQGTYEQYF